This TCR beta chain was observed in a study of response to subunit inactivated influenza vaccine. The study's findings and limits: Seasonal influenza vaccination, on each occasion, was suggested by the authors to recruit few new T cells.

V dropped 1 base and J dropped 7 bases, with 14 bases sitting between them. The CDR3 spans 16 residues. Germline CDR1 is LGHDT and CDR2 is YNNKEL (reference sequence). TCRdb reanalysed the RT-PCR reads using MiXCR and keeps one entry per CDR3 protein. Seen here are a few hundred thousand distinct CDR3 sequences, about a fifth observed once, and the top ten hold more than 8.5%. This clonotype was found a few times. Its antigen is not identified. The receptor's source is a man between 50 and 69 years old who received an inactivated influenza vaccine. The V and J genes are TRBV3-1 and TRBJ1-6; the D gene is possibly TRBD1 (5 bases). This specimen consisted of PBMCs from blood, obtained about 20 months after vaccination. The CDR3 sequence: CASSQASVGGNSPLHF. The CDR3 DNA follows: TGTGCCAGCAGCCAAGCGTCGGTGGGGGGAAATTCACCCCTCCACTTT.